This entry concerns a single T cell receptor beta chain. Measured with immunoSEQ multiplex PCR; TCRdb has only the in-frame clones, and not every one. The table shows roughly 50,000 clones, with 70% to 90% occurring only once. These data are taken from a study of radiotherapy plus CTLA-4 blockade in lung cancer. Across the whole study: Objective responses occurred in 18% of patients; around 31% had disease control.

After removal of 3 bases from V and 5 bases from J, the junction contained 4 bases not matched to a gene. The CDR3 extends over 15 amino acids. Germline V gives CDR1 MDHEN, CDR2 SYDVKM. This clonotype was sampled from a human donor with non-small cell lung cancer whose response to radiotherapy plus ipilimumab could not be evaluated. The chain carries TRBV28 and TRBJ2-1, with TRBD2 matching over 10 bases. Specimen: peripheral blood, collected from a patient treated with radiotherapy plus ipilimumab. CDR3 sequence: CASSFWTSGDNEQFF. The CDR3 nucleotides read TGTGCCAGCAGTTTCTGGACTAGCGGAGACAATGAGCAGTTCTTC.